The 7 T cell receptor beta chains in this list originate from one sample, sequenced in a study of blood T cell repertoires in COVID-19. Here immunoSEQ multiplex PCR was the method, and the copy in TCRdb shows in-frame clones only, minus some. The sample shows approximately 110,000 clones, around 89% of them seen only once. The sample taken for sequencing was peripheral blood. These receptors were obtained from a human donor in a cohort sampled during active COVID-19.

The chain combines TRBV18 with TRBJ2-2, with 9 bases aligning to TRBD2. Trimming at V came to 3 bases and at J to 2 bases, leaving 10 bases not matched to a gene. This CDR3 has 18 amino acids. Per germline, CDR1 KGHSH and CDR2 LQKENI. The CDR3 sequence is CASSPLGLAGANTGELFF. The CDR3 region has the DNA TGTGCCAGCTCACCGTTGGGCTTAGCGGGGGCAAACACCGGGGAGCTGTTTTTT.

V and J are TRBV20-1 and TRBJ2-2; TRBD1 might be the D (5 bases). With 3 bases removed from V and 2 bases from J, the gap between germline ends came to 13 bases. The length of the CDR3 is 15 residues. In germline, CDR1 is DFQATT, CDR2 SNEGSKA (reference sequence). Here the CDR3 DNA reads TGCAGTGCTAGTCTACCAGGGAAAAACACCGGGGAGCTGTTTTTT. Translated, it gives CSASLPGKNTGELFF.

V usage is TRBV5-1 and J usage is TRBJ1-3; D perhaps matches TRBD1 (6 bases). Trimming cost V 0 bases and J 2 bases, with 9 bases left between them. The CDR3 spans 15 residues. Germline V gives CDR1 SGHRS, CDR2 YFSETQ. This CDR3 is CASSLEGGTGNTIYF. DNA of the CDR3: TGCGCCAGCAGCTTGGAAGGGGGAACTGGAAACACCATATATTTT. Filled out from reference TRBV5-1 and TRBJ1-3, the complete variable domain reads KAGVTQTPRYLIKTRGQQVTLSCSPISGHRSVSWYQQTPGQGLQFLFEYFSETQRNKGNFPGRFSGRQFSNSRSEMNVSTLELGDSALYLCASSLEGGTGNTIYFGEGSWLTVV.

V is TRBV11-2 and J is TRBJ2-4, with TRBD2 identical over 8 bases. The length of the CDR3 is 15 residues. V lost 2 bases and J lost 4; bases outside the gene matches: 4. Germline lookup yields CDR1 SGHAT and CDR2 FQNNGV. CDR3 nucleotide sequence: TGTGCCAGCAGCTTAATTAAGCGGGGGAAAAACATTCAGTACTTC. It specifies CASSLIKRGKNIQYF.

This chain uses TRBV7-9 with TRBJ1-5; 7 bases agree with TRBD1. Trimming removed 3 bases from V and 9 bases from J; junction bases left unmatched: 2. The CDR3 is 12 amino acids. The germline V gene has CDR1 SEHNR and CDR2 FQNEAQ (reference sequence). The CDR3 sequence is CASSLGQRPQHF. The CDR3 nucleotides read TGTGCCAGCAGCTTGGGACAGAGGCCCCAGCATTTT. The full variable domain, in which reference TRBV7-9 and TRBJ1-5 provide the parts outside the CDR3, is DTGVSQNPRHKITKRGQNVTFRCDPISEHNRLYWYRQTLGQGPEFLTYFQNEAQLEKSRLLSDRFSAERPKGSFSTLEIQRTEQGDSAMYLCASSLGQRPQHFGDGTRLSIL.

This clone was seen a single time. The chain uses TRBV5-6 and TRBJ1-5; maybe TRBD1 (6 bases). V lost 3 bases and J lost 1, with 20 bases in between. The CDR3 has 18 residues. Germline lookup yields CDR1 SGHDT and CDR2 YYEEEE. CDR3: CASSSSGQGLGSNQPQHF. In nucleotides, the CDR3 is TGTGCCAGCAGCTCCTCCGGGCAGGGGCTTGGGAGCAATCAGCCCCAGCATTTT.

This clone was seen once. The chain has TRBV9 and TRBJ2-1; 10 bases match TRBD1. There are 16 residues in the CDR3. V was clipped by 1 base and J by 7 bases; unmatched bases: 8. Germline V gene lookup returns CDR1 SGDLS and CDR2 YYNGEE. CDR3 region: CASSVRWDRGGNEQFF. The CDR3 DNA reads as TGTGCCAGCAGCGTAAGATGGGACAGGGGCGGGAATGAGCAGTTCTTC.